This T cell receptor beta chain is drawn from a study of T cells in localized non-small cell lung cancer. Trimming took 7 bases from V and 1 from J, leaving 4 bases between them. The CDR3 has 11 residues. CDR1 and CDR2 from the germline V gene are WNHNN and SYGVQD (reference sequence). Comment on this clone: The antigen is unknown.

Points from the study as a whole: When the top 100 tumor clones were examined, a median 57 of them also appeared in the adjacent lung, which was paired and uninvolved. Heterogeneity stays possible, as sequencing covered only one tumor region.

Clones were sequenced by immunoSEQ multiplex PCR, and TCRdb holds only the in-frame ones, with some missing. The table lists around 2,200 clones, approximately 26% of them singletons, with just under 25% in the top ten. The chain has TRBV10-1 and TRBJ1-1; D uncertain. This receptor was taken from a man aged 40 to 70 with stage II lung adenocarcinoma. The sample in question was lung tumor tissue, obtained before any cancer treatment. The CDR3 sequence is CASTKNTEAFF. The CDR3 DNA reads as TGCGCCAGCACCAAGAACACTGAAGCTTTCTTT.